Presented here are 29 T cell receptor beta chains from one specimen sequenced in a study of graft-versus-host responses after intestinal transplantation. Some clones are missing from TCRdb's copy, which holds only in-frame ones; the method was immunoSEQ multiplex PCR. Of roughly 4,200 clones in the sample, 35% to 50% were seen once. Responders (roughly 200,000, CFSE-labeled) were co-plated with roughly 200,000 irradiated, violet-dye-labeled stimulators. This specimen was alloreactive CD8+ T cells from a mixed lymphocyte reaction culture, taken before transplantation. Documented subset: CFSE-low proliferating T cells sorted from roughly six-day pre-transplant mixed lymphocyte reaction (GvH or HvG direction). The origin of the receptors is a human patient who was an organ donor for intestinal transplantation.

V and J are TRBV30 and TRBJ2-2; D may be TRBD1 (5 bases). The V end was cut by 5 bases, the J end by 4 bases, with 11 bases between. This CDR3 spans 13 amino acids. Germline V gives CDR1 GTSNPN, CDR2 SVGIG (reference sequence). The CDR3 DNA follows: TGTGCCTGGTCGATACAGGTCACCGGGGAGCTGTTTTTT. Its translation is CAWSIQVTGELFF.

The chain has TRBV7-6 and TRBJ2-7; D call uncertain. Germline loops: CDR1 SGHVS, CDR2 FNYEAQ. The CDR3 runs 13 residues. The V gene lost 1 base and the J gene lost 3 bases, with 7 bases spanning the gap. In nucleotides, the CDR3 is TGTGCCAGCAGCTTAGGGCCCAGCTACGAGCAGTACTTC. Translating gives CASSLGPSYEQYF.

Only a few counts were recorded for this clone. This rearrangement joins TRBV5-6 to TRBJ1-5; D might be TRBD1 (6 bases). The CDR3 extends over 15 amino acids. Germline V gene lookup returns CDR1 SGHDT and CDR2 YYEEEE. V lost 4 bases and J lost 4, with 15 bases in between. The CDR3 here is CASSHGTTTNQPQHF. The CDR3 nucleotides read TGTGCCAGCAGCCACGGGACAACGACAAATCAGCCCCAGCATTTT.

Comments on this clone: The junction shows a germline mismatch at one end, possibly a read error. CDR3 nucleotides: TGTGCCGGCAGGACAGACTTGAACACCGGGGAGCTGTTTTTT. Residues: CAGRTDLNTGELFF. V and J are TRBV6-1 and TRBJ2-2; possible D gene TRBD1, 6 bases. The CDR3 spans 14 residues. CDR1 is MNHNS, CDR2 SASEGT, per germline.

This clone occurred a few times. The rearrangement joins TRBV25-1 to TRBJ2-5; D is undetermined. The CDR3 totals 11 residues. Germline CDR1 MGHDK, CDR2 SYGVNS. Trimming removed 9 bases from V and 2 bases from J, with 7 bases in between. The CDR3 region is CASNAQETQYF. Written as DNA, the CDR3 is TGTGCCAGTAACGCGCAAGAGACCCAGTACTTC.

This rearrangement joins TRBV6-1 to TRBJ2-3, with TRBD2 identical over 9 bases. Germline V gene sequence: CDR1 MNHNS, CDR2 SASEGT. The CDR3 runs 15 residues. With V trimmed by 4 bases and J by 3 bases, 5 bases remained unmatched. The CDR3 is CASSGGLALTDTQYF. DNA of the CDR3: TGTGCCAGCAGTGGGGGACTAGCTCTTACAGATACGCAGTATTTT.

This clone was detected a few times. This chain links TRBV19 with TRBJ2-1; 9 bases agree with TRBD1. The CDR3 has 14 residues. The germline V gene has CDR1 LNHDA and CDR2 SQIVND (reference sequence). The ends lost 6 bases at V and 6 bases at J; junction bases unmatched: 6. As DNA, the CDR3 is TGTGCCAGTAGAGACAGGGGGGCACTCAATGAGCAGTTCTTC. Amino acid sequence: CASRDRGALNEQFF.

This clone was picked up a small number of times. This chain uses TRBV27 with TRBJ2-1; tentatively, D is TRBD2 (5 bases). V lost 3 bases to trimming and J lost 7 bases, with 10 bases between them. This CDR3 has 13 amino acids. Germline CDR1 is MNHEY and CDR2 is SMNVEV (reference sequence). CDR3 sequence (DNA): TGTGCCAGCAGTTTTAGTCGGGGAAATGAGCAGTTCTTC. This translates into CASSFSRGNEQFF.

The genes are TRBV28 and TRBJ2-5, with D tentatively TRBD2 (6 bases). The germline CDR1 and CDR2 sequences are MDHEN and SYDVKM. The CDR3 consists of 14 residues. V was shortened by 7 bases and J by 5 bases, with 17 bases between the two germline ends. The CDR3 here is CASTSRPGVETQYF. The DNA for the CDR3 is TGTGCCAGCACCTCTCGTCCGGGAGTCGAGACCCAGTACTTC.

Only a few counts were recorded for this clone. The J gene is TRBJ1-1, the V gene TRBV5-1, with no clear D. V dropped 2 bases and J dropped 4 bases, with 15 bases sitting between them. The CDR3 extends over 15 amino acids. The germline CDR1 and CDR2 sequences are SGHRS and YFSETQ. This CDR3 reads CASSLIGLSLTEAFF. CDR3 DNA sequence: TGCGCCAGCAGCTTAATTGGACTTTCTCTCACTGAAGCTTTCTTT.

The gene calls are TRBV11-2 and TRBJ1-1; no reliable D call. The CDR3 contains 13 residues. The V end was cut by 4 bases, the J end by 5 bases, with 11 bases between. The germline CDR1 and CDR2 sequences are SGHAT and FQNNGV. CDR3 residues: CASSSLLKTEAFF. In DNA, the CDR3 is TGTGCCAGCAGCTCCTTACTCAAGACTGAAGCTTTCTTT.

Relative to its sample, this clone is medium-sized. V gene TRBV21-1 combines with J gene TRBJ2-2; the D call of TRBD2 is as the table states it, not checked on the DNA. TRBV21-1 is flagged as a pseudogene. This CDR3 region has 16 residues. The CDR3, as DNA: TGTGCCAGCAGCTTGTTGGCCGGGGAAATAACCGGGGAGCTGTTTTTT. Protein: CASSLLAGEITGELFF.

This clone was detected a few times. This chain connects TRBV28 to TRBJ2-3; the match to TRBD2 covers 7 bases. The germline CDR1 and CDR2 sequences are MDHEN and SYDVKM. This CDR3 comprises 19 residues. Unmatched junction bases numbered 22, after V lost 6 bases and J lost 4 bases. CDR3 in DNA: TGTGCCAGCAGCCCCTGGACCGGGGAGGCCCCTCGGGGGGCAGATACGCAGTATTTT. It codes for CASSPWTGEAPRGADTQYF.

The chain employs TRBV7-6 and TRBJ2-1, with TRBD1 matching 9 bases. Trimming at V came to 1 base and at J to 2 bases, leaving 15 bases not matched to a gene. CDR3 length: 20 amino acids. Germline CDR1 and CDR2: SGHVS and FNYEAQ. In nucleotides, the CDR3 is TGTGCCAGCAGCTTAGGGGGACAGGGTAATGGGCTAGCTCCCTACAATGAGCAGTTCTTC. It is translated as CASSLGGQGNGLAPYNEQFF.

The V call is TRBV7-6, the J call TRBJ2-3; maybe TRBD2 (5 bases). Trimming stripped 3 bases from V and 4 bases from J, with 11 bases between. Germline assignment: CDR1 SGHVS and CDR2 FNYEAQ. This CDR3 region has 14 residues. CDR3 protein: CASSFWASSDTQYF. CDR3 in DNA: TGTGCCAGCAGCTTCTGGGCTAGCTCAGATACGCAGTATTTT. Together with reference TRBV7-6 and TRBJ2-3, the CDR3 gives the full variable domain: GAGVSQSPRYKVTKRGQDVALRCDPISGHVSLYWYRQALGQGPEFLTYFNYEAQQDKSGLPNDRFSAERPEGSISTLTIQRTEQRDSAMYRCASSFWASSDTQYFGPGTRLTVL.

This clone was counted between two and nine times. This chain links TRBV14 with TRBJ2-7, with TRBD1 as a possible D gene (6 bases). The CDR3 totals 19 residues. V dropped 3 bases and J dropped 0 bases, with 24 bases sitting between them. Per the germline V gene, CDR1 is SGHDN and CDR2 is FVKESK. This CDR3 reads CASSHEKPGQCLSSYEQYF. In DNA, the CDR3 is TGTGCCAGCAGCCACGAAAAACCGGGACAATGCTTGAGCTCCTACGAGCAGTACTTC.

This clone was detected only a few times. The genes are TRBV28 and TRBJ2-1, with 10 bases that match TRBD1. CDR3 length: 18 residues. Per the germline V gene, CDR1 is MDHEN and CDR2 is SYDVKM. V was clipped by 0 bases and J by 2 bases; unmatched bases: 7. The CDR3 reads CASSLWPLGQGTYNEQFF. The CDR3 DNA reads as TGTGCCAGCAGTTTATGGCCCTTGGGACAGGGGACCTACAATGAGCAGTTCTTC.

In its sample, this clone ranks as large (0.1 to 1%). This chain joins TRBV13 and TRBJ2-3; the match to TRBD1 covers 7 bases. CDR1 is PRHDT and CDR2 is FYEKMQ in the germline V gene (reference sequence). The J segment lost 6 bases and the V segment lost 5 bases, leaving 11 bases of the junction unmatched. The CDR3 has 15 amino acids. DNA for the CDR3: TGTGCCAGCAGCCGACCCGGGACAGAGGTGGATACGCAGTATTTT. Protein product: CASSRPGTEVDTQYF.

V and J are TRBV19 and TRBJ1-2; D call uncertain. V dropped 7 bases and J dropped 4 bases, with 10 bases sitting between them. The germline V gene encodes CDR1 LNHDA and CDR2 SQIVND (reference sequence). The CDR3 loop spans 12 amino acids. CDR3 protein: CASNFPGYGYTF. In DNA form, the CDR3 reads TGTGCCAGTAACTTCCCGGGCTATGGCTACACCTTC.

This clone has more than one count but fewer than ten. The chain is built from TRBV11-3 and TRBJ2-1; weak D call: TRBD2 (5 bases). Germline CDR1 SGHNT, CDR2 YENEEA. The V end was cut by 3 bases, the J end by 4 bases, with 13 bases between. The CDR3 runs 15 residues. The CDR3 spells CASSLDFALYNEQFF. The CDR3 DNA reads TGTGCCAGCAGCTTGGACTTCGCCCTATACAATGAGCAGTTCTTC.

As to this clone: Other nucleotide sequences in the sample specify the same CDR3. The chain has TRBV27 and TRBJ2-6; D is unresolved. Trimming pared 4 bases from V and 0 bases from J, leaving 7 bases between. The CDR3 sequence is 15 residues long. Germline V gene sequence: CDR1 MNHEY, CDR2 SMNVEV (reference sequence). CDR3 residues: CASSSLLSGANVLTF. The CDR3 DNA reads TGTGCCAGCAGTTCCCTACTCTCTGGGGCCAACGTCCTGACTTTC.

The rearrangement uses TRBV6-6 and TRBJ2-2, with D unresolved. Trimming removed 5 bases at V and 5 bases at J, with 3 bases between. This CDR3 has 11 residues. Germline CDR1 and CDR2: MNHNY and SVGAGI (reference sequence). The CDR3: CASSLTGELFF. The CDR3, as DNA: TGTGCCAGCAGTCTGACCGGGGAGCTGTTTTTT.

J is TRBJ2-7 and V is TRBV9, with TRBD2 as a possible D gene (6 bases). The germline CDR1 and CDR2 sequences are SGDLS and YYNGEE. Trimming cost V 3 bases and J 0 bases, with 10 bases left between them. The CDR3 is 14 residues long. CDR3 amino acids: CASSGSGSSYEQYF. The CDR3 bases are TGTGCCAGCAGCGGTAGCGGTAGCTCCTACGAGCAGTACTTC. The full variable domain, in which reference TRBV9 and TRBJ2-7 provide the parts outside the CDR3, is DSGVTQTPKHLITATGQRVTLRCSPRSGDLSVYWYQQSLDQGLQFLIQYYNGEERAKGNILERFSAQQFPDLHSELNLSSLELGDSALYFCASSGSGSSYEQYFGPGTRLTVT.

The gene calls are TRBV5-1 and TRBJ2-1; a weak D match, TRBD2 (5 bases). CDR3 size: 15 residues. Germline V gene data show CDR1 as SGHRS and CDR2 as YFSETQ. V lost 2 bases and J lost 9, with 18 bases in between. The CDR3 is CASSFAPSHLLEQFF. In nucleotides, the CDR3 is TGCGCCAGCAGCTTCGCGCCTAGCCACCTCCTTGAGCAGTTCTTC.

By sample share, this clone is medium-sized (0.01 to 0.1%). V gene TRBV4-1 combines with J gene TRBJ2-7; 9 positions agree with TRBD1. Germline assignment: CDR1 MGHRA and CDR2 YSYEKL. After removal of 1 base from V and 0 bases from J, the junction contained 4 bases not matched to a gene. The CDR3 contains 16 residues. The DNA for the CDR3 is TGCGCCAGCAGCCAAGGGACGGGACAGGGCTCCTACGAGCAGTACTTC. It translates to CASSQGTGQGSYEQYF.

The chain couples TRBV27 to TRBJ1-1; possibly TRBD1 for D (6 bases). CDR1 is MNHEY, CDR2 SMNVEV, per germline (reference sequence). CDR3 length equals 16 residues. Trimming left V 0 bases short and J 1 base short, with 12 bases between. The CDR3 reads CASSLSTPGQNTEAFF. The CDR3 DNA reads TGTGCCAGCAGTTTATCGACCCCGGGACAGAACACTGAAGCTTTCTTT.

Concerning this clone: This likely stems from a read error, as it lies one base from a far larger clone. The gene calls are TRBV5-8 and TRBJ2-7, with D possibly being TRBD1 (6 bases). The CDR3 totals 13 residues. Germline lookup yields CDR1 SGHTS and CDR2 YDEGEE. This CDR3 reads CASSLPGANEQHF. Here the CDR3 DNA reads TGTGCCAGCAGCCTCCCAGGGGCCAACGAGCAGCACTTC. Looking up the rest from reference TRBV5-8 and TRBJ2-7 gives the full variable domain: EAGVTQSPTHLIKTRGQQATLRCSPISGHTSVYWYQQALGLGLQFLLWYDEGEERNRGNFPPRFSGRQFPNYSSELNVNALELEDSALYLCASSLPGANEQHFGPGTRLTVT.

This chain connects TRBV7-9 to TRBJ2-7; D remains ambiguous. Germline lookup yields CDR1 SEHNR and CDR2 FQNEAQ (reference sequence). V was trimmed by 8 bases and J by 2 bases, leaving 10 bases between them. CDR3 size: 12 residues. CDR3 region: CASAQVPYEQYF. The CDR3, as DNA: TGTGCCAGCGCTCAGGTCCCCTACGAGCAGTACTTC. Using reference TRBV7-9 and TRBJ2-7 for the parts outside the CDR3, the full variable domain is DTGVSQNPRHKITKRGQNVTFRCDPISEHNRLYWYRQTLGQGPEFLTYFQNEAQLEKSRLLSDRFSAERPKGSFSTLEIQRTEQGDSAMYLCASAQVPYEQYFGPGTRLTVT.

J is TRBJ1-4 and V is TRBV6-4; a weak D match, TRBD1 (6 bases). This CDR3 has 18 amino acids. The germline gives CDR1 MRHNA, CDR2 SNTAGT. Trimming removed 6 bases at V and 8 bases at J, with 28 bases between. The DNA for the CDR3 is TGTGCCAGCAGAGGGACCCGGGGCCGGAGGGGGGAGGGCGAAAAACTGTTTTTT. It translates to CASRGTRGRRGEGEKLFF.